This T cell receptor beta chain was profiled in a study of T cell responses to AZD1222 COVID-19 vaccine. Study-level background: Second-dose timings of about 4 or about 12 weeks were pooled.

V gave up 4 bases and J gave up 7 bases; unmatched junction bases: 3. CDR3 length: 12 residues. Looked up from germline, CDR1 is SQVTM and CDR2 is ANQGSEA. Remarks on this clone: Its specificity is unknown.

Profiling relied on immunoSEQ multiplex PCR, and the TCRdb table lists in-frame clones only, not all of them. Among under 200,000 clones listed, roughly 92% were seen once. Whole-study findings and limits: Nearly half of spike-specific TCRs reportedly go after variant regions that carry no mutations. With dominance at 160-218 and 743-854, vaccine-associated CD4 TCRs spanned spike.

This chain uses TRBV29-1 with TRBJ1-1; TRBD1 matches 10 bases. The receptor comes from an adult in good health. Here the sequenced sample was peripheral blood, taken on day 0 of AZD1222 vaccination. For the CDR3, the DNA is TGCAGCGTTGGACAGGGGGCGGATGAAGCTTTCTTT. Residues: CSVGQGADEAFF.